This T cell receptor (beta chain) was sequenced during a study of patients and donors after allogeneic stem cell transplantation. Via MiXCR, TCRdb re-called the RT-PCR reads, giving one row per CDR3 protein. The sample includes around 170,000 distinct CDR3 sequences, 20% to 25% of them seen just once. In the case of this clonotype: This may come from a read error, since a much larger clone is one base off.

The germline V gene has CDR1 MGHRA and CDR2 YSYEKL. The CDR3 totals 15 residues. The sample consisted of blood, either unsorted or a sorted T cell fraction (not recorded which). The clonotype comes from a human donor who was either an allogeneic HSCT recipient or a stem cell or donor lymphocyte infusion donor (not recorded which). It is not recorded whose cells these are; they may come from a transplant donor. The chain couples TRBV4-1 to TRBJ1-4; D gene unclear. The CDR3 DNA follows: TGCGCCAGCAGCCAAGAGTATGCAACTGATGAAAAACTGTTTTTT. It codes for CASSQEYATDEKLFF.